Listed here is a single T cell receptor (beta chain). Sequenced by immunoSEQ multiplex PCR; TCRdb stores in-frame clones only, minus some. The sample totals roughly 190,000 clones. V was shortened by 8 bases and J by 4 bases, with 14 bases between the two germline ends. Per germline, CDR1 MDHEN and CDR2 SYDVKM. This CDR3 contains 13 residues. This sample was included in a study of control samples from healthy donors and cancer patients. The genes are TRBV28 and TRBJ1-2, with D unresolved. The sequence derives from a woman in her thirties in good health. Source material: blood. The CDR3 coding sequence is TGTGCCAGCCAGACTAGGGTTCCCTATGGCTACACCTTC. Translating it yields CASQTRVPYGYTF.